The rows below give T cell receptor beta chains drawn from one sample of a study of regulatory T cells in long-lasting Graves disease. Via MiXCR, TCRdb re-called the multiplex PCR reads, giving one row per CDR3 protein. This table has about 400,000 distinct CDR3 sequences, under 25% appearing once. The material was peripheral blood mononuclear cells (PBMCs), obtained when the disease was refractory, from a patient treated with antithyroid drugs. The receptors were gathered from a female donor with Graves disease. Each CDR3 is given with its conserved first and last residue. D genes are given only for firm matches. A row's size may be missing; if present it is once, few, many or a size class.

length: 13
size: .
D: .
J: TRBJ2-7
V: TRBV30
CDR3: CAWSVQSSYEQYF
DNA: TGTGCCTGGAGTGTACAGAGCTCCTACGAGCAGTACTTC

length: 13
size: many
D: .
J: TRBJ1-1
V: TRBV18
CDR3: CASSPDRYTEAFF
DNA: TGTGCCAGCTCACCAGACAGGTACACTGAAGCTTTCTTT

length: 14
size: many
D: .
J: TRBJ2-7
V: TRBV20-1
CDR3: CSARDVAGINEQYF
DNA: TGCAGTGCTAGAGATGTGGCAGGGATAAACGAGCAGTACTTC

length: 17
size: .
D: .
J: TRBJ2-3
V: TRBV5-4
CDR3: CASSTGGGGYSTDTQYF
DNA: TGTGCCAGCAGCACTGGTGGGGGCGGGTATAGCACAGATACGCAGTATTTT

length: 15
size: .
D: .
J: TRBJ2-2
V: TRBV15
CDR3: CATSSVPATGRELFF
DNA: TGTGCCACCAGCAGCGTCCCTGCGACAGGCAGGGAGCTGTTTTTT

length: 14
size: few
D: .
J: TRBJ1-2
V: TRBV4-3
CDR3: CASSQATANYGYTF
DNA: TGCGCCAGCAGCCAAGCAACAGCTAACTATGGCTACACCTTC

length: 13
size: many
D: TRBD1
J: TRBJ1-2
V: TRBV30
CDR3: CAWSATGGRGYTF
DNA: TGTGCCTGGAGTGCTACAGGGGGCCGTGGCTACACCTTC

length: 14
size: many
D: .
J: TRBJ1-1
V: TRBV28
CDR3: CASSLTPCCIEAFF
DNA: TGTGCCAGCAGTTTAACGCCCTGTTGTATTGAAGCTTTCTTT

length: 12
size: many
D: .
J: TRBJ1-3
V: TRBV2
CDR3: CASSRTGNTIYF
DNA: TGTGCCAGCAGCCGAACGGGAAACACCATATATTTT

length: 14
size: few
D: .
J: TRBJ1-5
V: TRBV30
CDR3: CAWSHNSGGQPQHF
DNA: TGTGCCTGGAGTCATAATTCCGGTGGTCAGCCCCAGCATTTT

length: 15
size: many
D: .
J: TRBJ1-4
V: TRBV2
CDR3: CASSEASATNEKLFF
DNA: TGTGCCAGCAGTGAAGCGTCAGCAACTAATGAAAAACTGTTTTTT

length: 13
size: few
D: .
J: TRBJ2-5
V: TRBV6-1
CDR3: CASSPRRRETQYF
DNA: TGTGCCAGCAGCCCCCGGCGGAGAGAGACCCAGTACTTC

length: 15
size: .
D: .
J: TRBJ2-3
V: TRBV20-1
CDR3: CSAGNYLTITDTQYF
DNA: TGCAGTGCTGGAAACTACCTTACTATCACAGATACGCAGTATTTT

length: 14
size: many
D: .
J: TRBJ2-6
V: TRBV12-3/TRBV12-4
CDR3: CASSLAFGANVLTF
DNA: TGTGCCAGCAGTTTAGCGTTTGGGGCCAACGTCCTGACTTTC

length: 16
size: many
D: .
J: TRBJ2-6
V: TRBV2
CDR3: CASSVRASSGANVLTF
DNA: TGTGCCAGCAGTGTCAGGGCTAGCTCTGGGGCCAACGTCCTGACTTTC

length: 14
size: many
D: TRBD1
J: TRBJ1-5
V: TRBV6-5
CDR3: CASSWGQGSQPQHF
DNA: TGTGCCAGCAGTTGGGGACAGGGGAGTCAGCCCCAGCATTTT

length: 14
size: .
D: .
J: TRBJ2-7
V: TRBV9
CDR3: CASSVGATAGEQYF
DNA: TGTGCCAGCAGCGTAGGAGCGACCGCGGGCGAGCAGTACTTC

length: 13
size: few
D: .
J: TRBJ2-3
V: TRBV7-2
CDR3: CARRASRGDTQYF
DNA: TGTGCCAGACGCGCATCTCGTGGAGATACGCAGTATTTT

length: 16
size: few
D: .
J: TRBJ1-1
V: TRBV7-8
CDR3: CASSLGAAGRNTEAFF
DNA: TGTGCCAGCAGCTTAGGGGCCGCAGGGAGGAACACTGAAGCTTTCTTT

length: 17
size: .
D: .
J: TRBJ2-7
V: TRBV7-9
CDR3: CASSLGDPLWGSYEQYF
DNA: TGTGCCAGCAGCTTAGGGGACCCTCTTTGGGGCTCCTACGAGCAGTACTTC

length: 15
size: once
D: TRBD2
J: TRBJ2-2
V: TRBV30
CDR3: CAWSVGAGGTGELFF
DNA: TGTGCCTGGAGTGTAGGGGCGGGAGGGACCGGGGAGCTGTTTTTT

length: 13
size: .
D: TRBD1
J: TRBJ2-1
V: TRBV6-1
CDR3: CASRPDRANEQFF
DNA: TGTGCCAGTAGACCCGACAGGGCAAATGAGCAGTTCTTC

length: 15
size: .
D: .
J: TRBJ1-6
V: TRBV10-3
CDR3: CAISDPRGSNSPLHF
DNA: TGTGCCATCTCGGATCCCCGGGGGAGTAATTCACCCCTCCACTTT

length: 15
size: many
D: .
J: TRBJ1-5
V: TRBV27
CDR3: CASRPGQISNQPQHF
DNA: TGTGCCAGCAGACCTGGACAGATTAGCAATCAGCCCCAGCATTTT